The sequence of this TCR beta chain was determined in a study of cytomegalovirus exposure and HLA in healthy donors. Study-wide findings and caveats: Being indistinguishable, some V segments were excluded, TRBV6-2 and TRBV6-3 among them. Despite most TCR sequences being rare, some public TCRs occurred in many donors.

V lost 5 bases to trimming and J lost 6 bases; unmatched junction nucleotides: 6. The length of the CDR3 is 15 residues. Germline assignment: CDR1 SGHTA and CDR2 FQGTGA. PCR was performed using 60 Vbeta and 13 Jbeta primers. Data came from immunoSEQ multiplex PCR; TCRdb stores just in-frame clones and leaves some out. The data show about 130,000 clones, about three quarters seen once. As for this clone: Its antigen is not known.

The source is a woman aged 55-69 years in good health and CMV-seropositive. The sequencing sample was made of PBMCs. The chain couples TRBV7-3 to TRBJ2-2, with TRBD2 identical over 10 bases. Written as DNA, the CDR3 is TGTGCCAGCAGCGGGACTAGCGACGGTTCCGGGGAGCTGTTTTTT. Translation: CASSGTSDGSGELFF.